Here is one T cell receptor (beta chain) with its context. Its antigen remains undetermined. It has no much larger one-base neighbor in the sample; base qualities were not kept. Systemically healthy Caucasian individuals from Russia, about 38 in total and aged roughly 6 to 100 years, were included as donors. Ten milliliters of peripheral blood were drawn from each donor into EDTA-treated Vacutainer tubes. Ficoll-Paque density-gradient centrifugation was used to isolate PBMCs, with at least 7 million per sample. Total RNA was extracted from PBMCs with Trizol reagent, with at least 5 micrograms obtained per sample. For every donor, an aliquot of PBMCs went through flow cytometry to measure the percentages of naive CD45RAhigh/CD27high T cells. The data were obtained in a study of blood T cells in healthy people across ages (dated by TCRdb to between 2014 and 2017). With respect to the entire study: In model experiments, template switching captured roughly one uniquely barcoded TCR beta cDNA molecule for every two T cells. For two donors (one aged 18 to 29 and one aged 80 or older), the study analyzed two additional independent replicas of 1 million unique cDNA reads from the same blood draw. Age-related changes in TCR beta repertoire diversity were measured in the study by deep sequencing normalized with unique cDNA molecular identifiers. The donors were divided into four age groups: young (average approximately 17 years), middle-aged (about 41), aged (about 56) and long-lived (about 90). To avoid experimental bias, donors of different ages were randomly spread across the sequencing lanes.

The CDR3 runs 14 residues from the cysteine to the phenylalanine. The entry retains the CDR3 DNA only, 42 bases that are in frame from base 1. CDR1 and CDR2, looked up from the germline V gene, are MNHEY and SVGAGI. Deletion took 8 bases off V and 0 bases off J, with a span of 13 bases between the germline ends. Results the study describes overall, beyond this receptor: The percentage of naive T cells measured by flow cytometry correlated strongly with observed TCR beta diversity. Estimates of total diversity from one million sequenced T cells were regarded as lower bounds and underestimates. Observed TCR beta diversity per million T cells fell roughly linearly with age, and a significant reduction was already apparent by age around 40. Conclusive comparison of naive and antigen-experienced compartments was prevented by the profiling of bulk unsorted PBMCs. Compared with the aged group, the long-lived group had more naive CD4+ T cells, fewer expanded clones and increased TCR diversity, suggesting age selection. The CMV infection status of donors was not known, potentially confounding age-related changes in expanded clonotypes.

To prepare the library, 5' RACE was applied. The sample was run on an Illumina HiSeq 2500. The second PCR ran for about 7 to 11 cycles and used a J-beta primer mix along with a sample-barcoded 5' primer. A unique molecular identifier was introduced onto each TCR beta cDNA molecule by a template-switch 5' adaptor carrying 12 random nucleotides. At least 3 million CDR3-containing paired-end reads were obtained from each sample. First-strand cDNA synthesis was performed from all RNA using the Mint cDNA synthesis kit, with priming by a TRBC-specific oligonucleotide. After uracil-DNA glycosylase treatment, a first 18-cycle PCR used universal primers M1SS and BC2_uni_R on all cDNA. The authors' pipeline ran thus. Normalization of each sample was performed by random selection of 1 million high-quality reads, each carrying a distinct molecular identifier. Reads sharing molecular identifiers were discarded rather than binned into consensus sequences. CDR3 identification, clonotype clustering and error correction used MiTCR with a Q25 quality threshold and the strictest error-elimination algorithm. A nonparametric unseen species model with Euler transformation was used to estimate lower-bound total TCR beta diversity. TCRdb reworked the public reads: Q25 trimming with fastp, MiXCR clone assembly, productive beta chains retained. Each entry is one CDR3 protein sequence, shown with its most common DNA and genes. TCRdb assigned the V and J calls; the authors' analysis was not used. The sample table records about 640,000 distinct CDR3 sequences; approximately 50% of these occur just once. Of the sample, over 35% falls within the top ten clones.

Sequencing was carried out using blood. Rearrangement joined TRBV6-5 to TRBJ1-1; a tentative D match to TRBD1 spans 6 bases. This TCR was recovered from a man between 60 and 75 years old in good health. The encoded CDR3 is CASAPTGMNTEAFF. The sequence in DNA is TGTGCCAGCGCCCCTACAGGGATGAACACTGAAGCTTTCTTT.